The text below deals with one TCR beta chain. Antigen: not known. The data were obtained in a study of cytomegalovirus exposure and HLA in healthy donors. Findings of the study overall: Per published reports, the classifier diagnosed cytomegalovirus status with high specificity and sensitivity. The study flagged some 170 TCR beta chains as cytomegalovirus-associated. Subsequent analysis of the approximately 120 validation repertoires found a tendency for first-cohort TCR clusters to co-occur.

Sequenced by immunoSEQ multiplex PCR; TCRdb stores in-frame clones only, minus some. The sample lists approximately 300,000 clones; about nine tenths were seen once. Germline CDR1 and CDR2: SGDLS and YYNGEE. The CDR3 extends over 15 amino acids. The V end lost 0 bases, the J end lost 6 bases, and 12 bases lay between the germline ends. This rearrangement joins TRBV9 to TRBJ2-2, with no clear D. This TCR came from a young woman in good health and CMV-seronegative. Specimen: PBMCs. The CDR3 DNA reads as TGTGCCAGCAGCGTAGAACAAAAGACACCCGGGGAGCTGTTTTTT. This sequence encodes CASSVEQKTPGELFF.